A selection of T cell receptor beta chains follows, all from one sample in a study of blood T cell repertoires in COVID-19. Assay used: immunoSEQ multiplex PCR; TCRdb lists only in-frame clones, some missing. The table has about 120,000 clones, roughly three quarters seen once. The sample comprised peripheral blood. The receptors shown here come from a human donor in a cohort sampled during active COVID-19. CDR3s include the opening cysteine and the closing phenylalanine or tryptophan. Fields, in order: clone size, V gene, J gene, D gene, CDR3 protein, CDR3 DNA. D genes are given only for firm matches. Not all rows give a size; the values are once, few, many and, for expanded clones, a class.

size: few
V: TRBV11-3
J: TRBJ2-3
D: TRBD1
CDR3: CASSLGGQASTDTQYF
DNA: TGTGCCAGCAGCTTAGGGGGACAGGCGAGCACAGATACGCAGTATTTT

size: -
V: TRBV11-3
J: TRBJ1-1
D: -
CDR3: CASSFSVPDFSMNTEAFF
DNA: TGTGCCAGCAGCTTCTCAGTCCCAGACTTCTCAATGAACACTGAAGCTTTCTTT

size: -
V: TRBV19
J: TRBJ1-1
D: TRBD1
CDR3: CASSHPDRVETEAFF
DNA: TGTGCCAGTAGTCACCCCGACAGGGTAGAAACTGAAGCTTTCTTT

size: -
V: TRBV28
J: TRBJ1-1
D: TRBD1
CDR3: CASSPTQGRTEAFF
DNA: TGTGCCAGCAGTCCCACACAGGGGAGGACTGAAGCTTTCTTT

size: -
V: TRBV27
J: TRBJ2-7
D: TRBD2
CDR3: CASSRTSGRVLYEQYF
DNA: TGTGCCAGCAGTAGGACTAGCGGGAGGGTTTTGTACGAGCAGTACTTC

size: -
V: TRBV27
J: TRBJ2-5
D: -
CDR3: CASSLSGGETQYF
DNA: TGTGCCAGCAGTTTATCGGGGGGAGAGACCCAGTACTTC

size: -
V: TRBV7-2
J: TRBJ2-5
D: TRBD2
CDR3: CASSPSSGQETQYF
DNA: TGTGCCAGCAGCCCATCTAGCGGCCAAGAGACCCAGTACTTC

size: -
V: TRBV11-1
J: TRBJ1-2
D: -
CDR3: CASSSDRLPMGYTF
DNA: TGTGCCAGCAGCTCAGACAGACTCCCTATGGGCTACACCTTC

size: once
V: TRBV3-1/TRBV3-2
J: TRBJ2-7
D: -
CDR3: CASSQVGGNTYEQYF
DNA: TGTGCCAGCAGCCAAGTTGGCGGGAACACCTACGAGCAGTACTTC

size: -
V: TRBV30
J: TRBJ1-5
D: TRBD1
CDR3: CAWSYRGRGDPSQPQHF
DNA: TGTGCCTGGAGTTACAGGGGGCGGGGAGATCCCTCCCAGCCCCAGCATTTT

size: -
V: TRBV28
J: TRBJ2-6
D: TRBD2
CDR3: CASTQGLAGVGGANVLTF
DNA: TGTGCCAGCACCCAAGGACTAGCGGGAGTGGGTGGGGCCAACGTCCTGACTTTC

size: -
V: TRBV7-8
J: TRBJ2-1
D: TRBD2
CDR3: CASSLSGSGSRNEQFF
DNA: TGTGCCAGCAGCTTAAGTGGTAGCGGGAGTCGCAATGAGCAGTTCTTC

size: -
V: TRBV9
J: TRBJ1-6
D: -
CDR3: CASSAGGGNSPLHF
DNA: TGTGCCAGCAGCGCGGGCGGAGGAAATTCACCCCTCCACTTT

size: -
V: TRBV24-1
J: TRBJ2-7
D: TRBD1
CDR3: CATGDSYEQYF
DNA: TGTGCCACCGGGGACAGCTACGAGCAGTACTTC

size: -
V: TRBV11-3
J: TRBJ2-5
D: -
CDR3: CASSLGLGKYQETQYF
DNA: TGTGCCAGCAGCTTGGGTCTAGGAAAGTACCAAGAGACCCAGTACTTC

size: -
V: TRBV27
J: TRBJ2-7
D: TRBD1
CDR3: CASRTGSDEQYF
DNA: TGTGCCAGCCGGACAGGGTCGGACGAGCAGTACTTC

size: -
V: TRBV9
J: TRBJ1-5
D: -
CDR3: CASSFSLDQPQHF
DNA: TGTGCCAGCAGCTTTAGCCTTGATCAGCCCCAGCATTTT

size: -
V: TRBV21-1
J: TRBJ2-7
D: -
CDR3: CASSKGKLETSYEQYF
DNA: TGTGCCAGCAGCAAGGGAAAACTAGAGACCTCCTACGAGCAGTACTTC

size: -
V: TRBV7-9
J: TRBJ2-2
D: -
CDR3: CASSTTGTTNTGELFF
DNA: TGTGCCAGCAGCACAACCGGGACAACGAACACCGGGGAGCTGTTTTTT

size: -
V: TRBV9
J: TRBJ2-1
D: TRBD1
CDR3: CASSVSGTGGSGVRYNEQFF
DNA: TGTGCCAGCAGCGTCTCCGGGACAGGGGGCAGTGGAGTTCGGTACAATGAGCAGTTCTTC

size: -
V: TRBV11-2
J: TRBJ2-7
D: TRBD2
CDR3: CASSRVAGGRYEQYF
DNA: TGTGCCAGCAGCAGGGTAGCGGGGGGCAGATACGAGCAGTACTTC

size: -
V: TRBV7-9
J: TRBJ1-1
D: TRBD1
CDR3: CASSLPTGGNTEAFF
DNA: TGTGCCAGCAGCCTTCCGACAGGGGGGAACACTGAAGCTTTCTTT

size: -
V: TRBV29-1
J: TRBJ2-5
D: -
CDR3: CSAEGGNETQYF
DNA: TGCAGCGCCGAGGGGGGGAACGAGACCCAGTACTTC

size: -
V: TRBV11-1
J: TRBJ1-2
D: TRBD1
CDR3: CASSLGTGDYGYTF
DNA: TGTGCCAGCAGCTTAGGGACAGGGGACTATGGCTACACCTTC

size: -
V: TRBV9
J: TRBJ1-4
D: -
CDR3: CASSESGGPLINEKLFF
DNA: TGTGCCAGCAGCGAATCGGGGGGCCCTTTGATTAATGAAAAACTGTTTTTT

size: -
V: TRBV6-4
J: TRBJ1-6
D: TRBD1
CDR3: CASARDRINSPLHF
DNA: TGTGCCAGCGCCCGGGACAGGATTAATTCACCCCTCCACTTT

size: -
V: TRBV5-4
J: TRBJ2-1
D: TRBD2
CDR3: CASSRLAGVRNEQFF
DNA: TGTGCCAGCAGCCGCCTAGCGGGGGTACGAAATGAGCAGTTCTTC

size: -
V: TRBV12-3/TRBV12-4
J: TRBJ2-7
D: -
CDR3: CASSLGGDEQYF
DNA: TGTGCCAGCAGTTTAGGGGGGGACGAGCAGTACTTC

size: -
V: TRBV28
J: TRBJ1-4
D: -
CDR3: CASSLAGSNEKLFF
DNA: TGTGCCAGCAGTTTGGCAGGATCAAATGAAAAACTGTTTTTT

size: -
V: TRBV2
J: TRBJ2-5
D: -
CDR3: CASSVGHPGAFQETQYF
DNA: TGTGCCAGCAGTGTTGGCCACCCAGGGGCTTTCCAAGAGACCCAGTACTTC

size: -
V: TRBV30
J: TRBJ2-5
D: -
CDR3: CAWSIFGEETQYF
DNA: TGTGCCTGGAGTATATTCGGAGAAGAGACCCAGTACTTC

size: -
V: TRBV28
J: TRBJ2-5
D: TRBD1
CDR3: CASSRGTEETQYF
DNA: TGTGCCAGCAGTCGTGGGACAGAAGAGACCCAGTACTTC

size: few
V: TRBV4-1
J: TRBJ2-7
D: TRBD1
CDR3: CASSHTGDYEQYF
DNA: TGCGCCAGCAGCCATACAGGGGACTACGAGCAGTACTTC

size: -
V: TRBV27
J: TRBJ2-7
D: TRBD1
CDR3: CASSATGQHYEQYF
DNA: TGTGCCAGCAGTGCCACGGGACAGCACTACGAGCAGTACTTC

size: once
V: TRBV12-5
J: TRBJ2-5
D: TRBD2
CDR3: CASGLVLRAGEETQYF
DNA: TGTGCTAGTGGTTTGGTACTAAGGGCGGGGGAAGAGACCCAGTACTTC

size: -
V: TRBV9
J: TRBJ2-7
D: -
CDR3: CASSAGTYSSYEQYF
DNA: TGTGCCAGCAGCGCCGGGACATATAGCTCCTACGAGCAGTACTTC